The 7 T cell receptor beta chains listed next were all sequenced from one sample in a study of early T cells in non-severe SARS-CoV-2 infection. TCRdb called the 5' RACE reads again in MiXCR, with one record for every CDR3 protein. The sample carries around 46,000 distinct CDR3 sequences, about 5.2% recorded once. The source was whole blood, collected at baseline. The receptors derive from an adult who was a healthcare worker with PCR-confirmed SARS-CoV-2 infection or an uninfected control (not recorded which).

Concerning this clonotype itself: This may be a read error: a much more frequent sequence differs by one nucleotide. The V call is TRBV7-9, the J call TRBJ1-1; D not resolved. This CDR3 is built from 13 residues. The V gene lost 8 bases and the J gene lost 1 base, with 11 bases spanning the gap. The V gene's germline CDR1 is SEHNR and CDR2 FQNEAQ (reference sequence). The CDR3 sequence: CASGTDENTEAFF. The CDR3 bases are TGTGCCAGCGGAACCGACGAGAACACTGAAGCTTTCTTT.

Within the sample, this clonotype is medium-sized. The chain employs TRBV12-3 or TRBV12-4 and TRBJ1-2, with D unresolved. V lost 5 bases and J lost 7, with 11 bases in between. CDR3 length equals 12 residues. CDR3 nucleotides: TGTGCCAGCAGTCCCCCAGGATCTGGCTACACCTTC. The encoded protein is CASSPPGSGYTF.

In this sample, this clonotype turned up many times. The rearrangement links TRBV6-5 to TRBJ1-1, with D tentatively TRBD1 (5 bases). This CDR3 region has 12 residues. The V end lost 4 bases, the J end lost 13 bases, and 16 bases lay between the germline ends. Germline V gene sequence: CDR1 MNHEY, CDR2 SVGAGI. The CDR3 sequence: CASSWDLVGYFF. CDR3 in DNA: TGTGCCAGCAGTTGGGACCTCGTGGGTTATTTCTTT.

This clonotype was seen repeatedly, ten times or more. The CDR3 nucleotides are TGTGCCAGCAGCGTAGGCCCGAACACTGAAGCTTTCTTT. This encodes CASSVGPNTEAFF. The rearrangement uses TRBV9 and TRBJ1-1; D remains unclear. The CDR3 is 13 residues long. V lost 0 bases and J lost 1, with 4 bases in between. The germline V gene encodes CDR1 SGDLS and CDR2 YYNGEE.

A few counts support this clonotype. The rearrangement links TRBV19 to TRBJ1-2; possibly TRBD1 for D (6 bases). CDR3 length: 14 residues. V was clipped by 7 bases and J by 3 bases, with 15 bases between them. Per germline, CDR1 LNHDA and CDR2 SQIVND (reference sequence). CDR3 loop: CASNPRGQHYGYTF. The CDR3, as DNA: TGTGCCAGTAACCCCCGAGGACAGCACTATGGCTACACCTTC.

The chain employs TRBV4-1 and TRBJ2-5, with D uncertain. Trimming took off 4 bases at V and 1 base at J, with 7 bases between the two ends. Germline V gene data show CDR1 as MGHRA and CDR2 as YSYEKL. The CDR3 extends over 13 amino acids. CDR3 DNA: TGCGCCAGCAGCCGAAATACCCAAGAGACCCAGTACTTC. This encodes CASSRNTQETQYF.

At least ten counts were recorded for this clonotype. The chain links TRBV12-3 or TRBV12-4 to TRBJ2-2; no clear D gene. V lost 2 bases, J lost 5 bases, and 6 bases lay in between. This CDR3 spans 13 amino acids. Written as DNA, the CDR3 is TGTGCCAGCAGTTTACCGTGGACCGGGGAGCTGTTTTTT. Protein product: CASSLPWTGELFF.